This TCR beta chain was recovered during a study of T cells in Graves' hyperthyroidism and ophthalmopathy. The table lists this clonotype with many counts. Using RNA transcripts as the source, TCR beta CDR3 regions were amplified. The HTBI set primed first-round TCR CDR3 RT-PCR. From the multiplex PCR reads, TCRdb called clonotypes with MiXCR, one entry per CDR3 protein. The sample shows about 740,000 distinct CDR3 sequences, approximately 14% of them seen only once. After removal of 5 bases from V and 5 bases from J, the junction contained 6 bases not matched to a gene. Germline CDR1 reads SGHAT; CDR2 reads FQNNGV. The CDR3 is made up of 17 amino acids.

The chain joins TRBV11-2 to TRBJ2-2; 15 nucleotides line up with TRBD2. Sequencing used blood. The TCR comes from a woman between 18 and 30 years old with Graves' hyperthyroidism. In DNA, the CDR3 is TGTGCCAGCAGCCGCTTAGGGACTAGCGGGAGGACCGGGGAGCTGTTTTTT. As protein: CASSRLGTSGRTGELFF.